This entry lists 23 T cell receptor beta chains sequenced from one sample in a study of response to subunit inactivated influenza vaccine. TCRdb recomputed calls from the RT-PCR reads with MiXCR, one row per CDR3 protein. The sample has fewer than 800,000 distinct CDR3 sequences, around a sixth seen once. The sample was PBMCs from blood, taken about 13 days after vaccination. These receptors came from a man aged 45-65 years who received an inactivated influenza vaccine.

Only a few counts were recorded for this clonotype. This sequence joins TRBV27 and TRBJ1-2; 8 positions agree with TRBD1. Germline CDR1 is MNHEY and CDR2 is SMNVEV (reference sequence). The V and J ends lost 4 bases and 3 bases, in that order; junction bases with no gene match: 22. The CDR3 length is 20 residues. The CDR3 spells CASSSANTFFIQGAYYGYTF. The CDR3 nucleotides read TGTGCCAGCAGTTCCGCCAATACATTCTTCATTCAGGGGGCATACTATGGCTACACCTTC.

This clonotype was observed a few times. This chain joins TRBV9 and TRBJ2-1; perhaps D is TRBD1 or TRBD2 (7 bases each). The germline CDR1 and CDR2 sequences are SGDLS and YYNGEE. V was clipped by 4 bases and J by 10 bases, with 15 bases between them. CDR3 length: 13 residues. The CDR3 region is CASSSQGGHEQFF. DNA for the CDR3: TGTGCCAGCAGCTCCCAGGGGGGGCACGAGCAGTTCTTC.

This chain connects TRBV11-1 to TRBJ2-7; D is tentatively TRBD1 or TRBD2 (5 bases each). The CDR3 runs to 15 residues. Between the trimmed V and J ends, which lost 6 bases and 2 bases, there was a span of 17 bases. Per the germline V gene, CDR1 is SGHAT and CDR2 is FQDESV (reference sequence). The CDR3 reads CASRRAGTEPYEQYF. The CDR3 region has the DNA TGTGCCAGCAGGCGAGCCGGGACCGAACCCTACGAGCAGTACTTC. The whole variable domain, filled in from reference TRBV11-1 and TRBJ2-7, reads EAEVAQSPRYKITEKSQAVAFWCDPISGHATLYWYRQILGQGPELLVQFQDESVVDDSQLPKDRFSAERLKGVDSTLKIQPAELGDSAMYLCASRRAGTEPYEQYFGPGTRLTVT.

This clonotype was recorded a few times. V and J are TRBV28 and TRBJ1-1, with a tentative D call TRBD1 (6 bases). Germline V gives CDR1 MDHEN, CDR2 SYDVKM. The CDR3 covers 18 residues. The V gene lost 5 bases and the J gene lost 1 base, with 23 bases spanning the gap. Written as DNA, the CDR3 is TGTGCCAGCAGTCCTCCAAGTCCCCCGGAACAGGGGAACACTGAAGCTTTCTTT. Translating it yields CASSPPSPPEQGNTEAFF.

This clonotype was seen ten or more times. The gene calls are TRBV29-1 and TRBJ2-7; maybe TRBD1 (7 bases). This CDR3 is built from 14 residues. In germline, CDR1 is SQVTM, CDR2 ANQGSEA. The germline V and J ends were trimmed by 1 base and 3 bases, with 13 bases remaining between them. This CDR3 is CSVEGQGGIYEQYF. Written as DNA, the CDR3 is TGCAGCGTTGAAGGACAGGGAGGAATCTACGAGCAGTACTTC.

V usage is TRBV6-1 and J usage is TRBJ1-6; D unclear. CDR1 and CDR2 from the germline V gene are MNHNS and SASEGT. The CDR3 runs to 15 residues. The ends were cut back, 6 bases at V and 9 bases at J, with 18 bases in the middle. The CDR3 sequence: CASSDGSVRGSPLHF. DNA for the CDR3: TGTGCCAGCAGCGACGGATCCGTGAGAGGTTCACCCCTCCACTTT.

This clonotype was recorded a few times. The chain recombines TRBV6-4 with TRBJ2-5; 11 bases line up with TRBD2. This CDR3 has 19 residues. Germline V gene lookup returns CDR1 MRHNA and CDR2 SNTAGT. V lost 0 bases and J lost 4; bases outside the gene matches: 13. CDR3 sequence: CASSDSSYALAGVSETQYF. In nucleotides, the CDR3 is TGTGCCAGCAGTGACTCGTCATATGCACTAGCGGGAGTATCAGAGACCCAGTACTTC.

The genes are TRBV7-8 and TRBJ2-7; D is unresolved. Germline values: CDR1 SGHVS, CDR2 FQNEAQ. CDR3 size: 16 residues. V lost 2 bases to trimming and J lost 4 bases, with 18 bases between them. CDR3 bases: TGTGCCAGCAGCTTAAATATAGGGAAAACCTTTTACGAGCAGTACTTC. Its translation is CASSLNIGKTFYEQYF.

CDR3 protein: CASSYSERGGRYEQYF. Here the CDR3 DNA reads TGTGCCAGCAGTTACTCGGAGCGGGGGGGCCGGTACGAGCAGTACTTC. The chain links TRBV6-2 or TRBV6-3 to TRBJ2-7; the match to TRBD2 covers 10 bases. This CDR3 has 16 amino acids. From germline, CDR1 is MNHEY and CDR2 SVGEGT. Trimming cost V 0 bases and J 4 bases; bases outside gene matches: 6.

The CDR3 bases are TGCGCCAGCAGCCTACCTTGGGACAGCTTGGATGAAAAACTGTTTTTT. As protein: CASSLPWDSLDEKLFF. This chain connects TRBV4-1 to TRBJ1-4; 7 bases map to TRBD1. V shed 4 bases, J shed 6 bases, and the junction held 11 bases outside the gene matches. The V gene's germline CDR1 is MGHRA and CDR2 YSYEKL. The CDR3 spans 16 residues.

The chain carries TRBV20-1 and TRBJ2-7; D is undetermined. Between the trimmed V and J ends, which lost 3 bases and 3 bases, there was a span of 12 bases. The CDR3 is 13 amino acids. Germline loops: CDR1 DFQATT, CDR2 SNEGSKA (reference sequence). CDR3 sequence: CSASGRPVYEQYF. The CDR3 bases are TGCAGTGCTAGTGGTAGACCTGTCTACGAGCAGTACTTC.

This clonotype was seen at least ten times. This rearrangement joins TRBV11-1 to TRBJ2-5; 9 bases map to TRBD1. Unmatched junction bases numbered 6, after V lost 3 bases and J lost 4 bases. This CDR3 region has 15 residues. Germline CDR1 and CDR2: SGHAT and FQDESV (reference sequence). The CDR3 reads CASSFTGGTLETQYF. For the CDR3, the DNA is TGTGCCAGCAGCTTTACAGGGGGCACATTAGAGACCCAGTACTTC.

This chain joins TRBV20-1 and TRBJ2-7, with a possible D match to TRBD2 (6 bases). With 6 bases removed from V and 3 bases from J, the gap between germline ends came to 18 bases. CDR1 DFQATT and CDR2 SNEGSKA come from the germline V gene (reference sequence). The CDR3 is 14 amino acids. As DNA, the CDR3 is TGCAGTGCGACGGACGCCGCGGGAATCTACGAGCAGTACTTC. The encoded protein is CSATDAAGIYEQYF.

The J gene is TRBJ1-2, the V gene TRBV19; possibly TRBD1 for D (6 bases). Germline V gene data show CDR1 as LNHDA and CDR2 as SQIVND (reference sequence). V shed 3 bases and J shed 4 bases, with 9 bases lying between them. The CDR3 totals 13 residues. In DNA, the CDR3 is TGTGCCAGTAGTATCGACAGGCCCTATGGCTACACCTTC. It yields the protein CASSIDRPYGYTF. The variable domain in full, completed from reference TRBV19 and TRBJ1-2, reads DGGITQSPKYLFRKEGQNVTLSCEQNLNHDAMYWYRQDPGQGLRLIYYSQIVNDFQKGDIAEGYSVSREKKESFPLTVTSAQKNPTAFYLCASSIDRPYGYTFGSGTRLTVV.

The chain combines TRBV7-9 with TRBJ2-7; D might be TRBD2 (7 bases). The germline V and J ends were trimmed by 8 bases and 0 bases, with 14 bases remaining between them. Looked up from germline, CDR1 is SEHNR and CDR2 is FQNEAQ (reference sequence). The CDR3 has 14 amino acids. The CDR3 reads CASVGGTSSYEQYF. In DNA form, the CDR3 reads TGTGCCAGCGTCGGGGGGACAAGCTCCTACGAGCAGTACTTC.

This clonotype has more than one count but fewer than ten. This may stem from a read error, because a much larger clone lies one nucleotide away. This chain connects TRBV9 to TRBJ2-7; TRBD2 agrees at 8 bases. This CDR3 comprises 14 residues. Germline V gene sequence: CDR1 SGDLS, CDR2 YYNGEE. The V gene end was trimmed by 0 bases and the J gene end by 2 bases; junction bases not matched to a gene: 1. The DNA for the CDR3 is TGTGCCAGCAGCGTAGCGGGAGGGCCCTACGAGCAGTACTTC. It specifies CASSVAGGPYEQYF.

The chain joins TRBV20-1 to TRBJ2-1; D gene uncertain. Germline assignment: CDR1 DFQATT and CDR2 SNEGSKA (reference sequence). The V end was cut by 5 bases, the J end by 7 bases, with 18 bases between. This CDR3 region has 14 residues. The CDR3 loop is CSALSPIGRNEQFF. The CDR3 region has the DNA TGCAGTGCTCTGAGTCCTATCGGGCGGAATGAGCAGTTCTTC.

The chain is built from TRBV15 and TRBJ2-3; 11 nucleotides match TRBD2. Per the germline V gene, CDR1 is LNHNV and CDR2 is YYDKDF (reference sequence). V dropped 1 base and J dropped 6; count of bases not matched to a gene: 9. CDR3 length: 17 amino acids. The CDR3 DNA sequence: TGTGCCACCAGCAGAGCCGCCGGGACTAGCGGCGAGGATACGCAGTATTTT. Its protein is CATSRAAGTSGEDTQYF.

As DNA, the CDR3 is TGCAGTGCTAGAGTTCTGACTAGCGGGGCAGCTTCCTACAATGAGCAGTTCTTC. This sequence encodes CSARVLTSGAASYNEQFF. This chain links TRBV20-1 with TRBJ2-1, with 11 bases matching TRBD2. The V gene's germline CDR1 is DFQATT and CDR2 SNEGSKA (reference sequence). J lost 1 base, V lost 1 base, and 9 bases had no gene match. This CDR3 is 18 amino acids long.

CDR3 DNA sequence: TGTGCCAGCAGTTTCGTCCTAGCGGGTTGGAATGAGCAGTTCTTC. This translates into CASSFVLAGWNEQFF. This chain links TRBV12-3 or TRBV12-4 with TRBJ2-1; 8 bases align to TRBD2. The CDR3 length is 15 residues. Trimming cost V 3 bases and J 7 bases; bases outside gene matches: 8.

The chain is built from TRBV3-1 and TRBJ2-7; 9 nucleotides align to TRBD1. V trimming: 5 bases; J trimming: 4 bases; junction bases outside the gene matches: 9. Germline V gives CDR1 LGHDT, CDR2 YNNKEL (reference sequence). CDR3 size: 15 residues. CDR3 bases: TGTGCCAGCAGCTTCCCCGGGACAGGGCTATACGAGCAGTACTTC. Protein: CASSFPGTGLYEQYF.

This clonotype was found a few times. The chain combines TRBV27 with TRBJ2-2; 7 bases match TRBD2. CDR3 length: 18 amino acids. Trimming took 5 bases from V and 1 from J; bases not matched to a gene: 13. Germline CDR1 reads MNHEY; CDR2 reads SMNVEV (reference sequence). In DNA form, the CDR3 reads TGTGCCAGCAGTCCCCCTGGCGGGAGAGGTCGGAACACCGGGGAGCTGTTTTTT. Its translation is CASSPPGGRGRNTGELFF.

The table lists this clonotype with a few counts. The chain uses TRBV20-1 and TRBJ1-1; TRBD1 matches 9 bases. The V segment lost 3 bases and the J segment 6 bases; nucleotides outside the gene matches: 2. The CDR3 runs 12 residues. CDR1 and CDR2 from the germline V gene are DFQATT and SNEGSKA (reference sequence). The CDR3 DNA follows: TGCAGTGCTAGGGACAGGGGCGCTGAAGCTTTCTTT. Amino acid sequence: CSARDRGAEAFF.